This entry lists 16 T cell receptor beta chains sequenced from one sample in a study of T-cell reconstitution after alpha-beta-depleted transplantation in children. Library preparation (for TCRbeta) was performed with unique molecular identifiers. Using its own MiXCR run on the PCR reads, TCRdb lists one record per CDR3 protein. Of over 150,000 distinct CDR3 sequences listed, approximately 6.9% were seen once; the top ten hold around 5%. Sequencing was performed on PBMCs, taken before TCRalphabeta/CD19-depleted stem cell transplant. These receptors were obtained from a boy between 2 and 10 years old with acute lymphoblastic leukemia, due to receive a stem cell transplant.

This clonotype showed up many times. The CDR3 DNA reads as TGCAGTGCTACGGACAGGGGACCACAAGAGACCCAGTACTTC. Its protein product is CSATDRGPQETQYF. This chain uses TRBV20-1 with TRBJ2-5; 9 bases are a match to TRBD1. The germline CDR1 and CDR2 sequences are DFQATT and SNEGSKA (reference sequence). V shed 4 bases and J 2 bases; nucleotides not matched to a gene: 5. The CDR3 is 14 amino acids.

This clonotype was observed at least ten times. CDR3 sequence reads: CAIGRDLSSGNTIYF. DNA of the CDR3: TGTGCCATCGGGAGGGATCTGAGCTCTGGAAACACCATATATTTT. V is TRBV10-3 and J is TRBJ1-3, with D hard to call. Per the germline V gene, CDR1 is ENHRY and CDR2 is SYGVKD. The CDR3 spans 15 residues. Trimming stripped 8 bases from V and 0 bases from J, with 14 bases between.

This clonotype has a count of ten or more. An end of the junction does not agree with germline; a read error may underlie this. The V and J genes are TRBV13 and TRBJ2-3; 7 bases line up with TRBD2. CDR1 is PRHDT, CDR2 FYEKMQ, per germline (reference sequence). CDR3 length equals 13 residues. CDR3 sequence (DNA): TGTGCCAGCTGGGGGGGAGATACAGATACGCAGTACTTT. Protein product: CASWGGDTDTQYF.

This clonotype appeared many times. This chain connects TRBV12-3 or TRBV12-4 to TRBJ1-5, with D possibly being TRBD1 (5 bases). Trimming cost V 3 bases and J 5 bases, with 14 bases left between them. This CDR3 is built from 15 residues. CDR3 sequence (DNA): TGTGCCAGCAGTTTGTCGCAGGGCCCCTATCAGCCCCAGCATTTT. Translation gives CASSLSQGPYQPQHF.

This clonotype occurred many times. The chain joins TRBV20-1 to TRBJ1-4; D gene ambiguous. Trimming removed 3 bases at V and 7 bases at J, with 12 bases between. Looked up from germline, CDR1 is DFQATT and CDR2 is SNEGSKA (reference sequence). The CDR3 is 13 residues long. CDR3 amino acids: CSASHEGGEKLFF. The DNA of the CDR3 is TGCAGTGCTAGCCATGAAGGTGGTGAAAAACTGTTTTTT.

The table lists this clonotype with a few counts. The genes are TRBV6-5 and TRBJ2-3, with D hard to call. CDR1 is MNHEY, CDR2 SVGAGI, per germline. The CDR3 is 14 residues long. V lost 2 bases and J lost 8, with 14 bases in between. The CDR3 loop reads CASSYTLDFRTQYF. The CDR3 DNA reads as TGTGCCAGCAGTTACACGCTAGATTTTCGTACGCAGTATTTT.

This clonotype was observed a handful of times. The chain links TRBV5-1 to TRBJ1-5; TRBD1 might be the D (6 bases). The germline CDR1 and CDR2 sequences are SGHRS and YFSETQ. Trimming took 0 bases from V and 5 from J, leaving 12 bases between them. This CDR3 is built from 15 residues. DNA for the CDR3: TGCGCCAGCAGCTTGGTGGGGGGCCCCGATCAGCCCCAGCATTTT. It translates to CASSLVGGPDQPQHF.

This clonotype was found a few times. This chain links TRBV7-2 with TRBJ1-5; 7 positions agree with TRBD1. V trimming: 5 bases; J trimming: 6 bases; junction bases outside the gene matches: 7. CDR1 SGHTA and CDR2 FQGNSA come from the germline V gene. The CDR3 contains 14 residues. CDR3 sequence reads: CASSTYTGVQPQHF. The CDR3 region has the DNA TGTGCCAGCAGCACATATACAGGGGTTCAGCCCCAGCATTTT.

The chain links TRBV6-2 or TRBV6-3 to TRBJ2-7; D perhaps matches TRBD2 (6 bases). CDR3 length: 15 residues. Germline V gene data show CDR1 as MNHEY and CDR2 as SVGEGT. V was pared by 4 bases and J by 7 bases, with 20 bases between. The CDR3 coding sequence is TGTGCCAGCAGTTCTTTCCCACCAGTCGGACTAGAGCAGTACTTC. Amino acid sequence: CASSSFPPVGLEQYF.

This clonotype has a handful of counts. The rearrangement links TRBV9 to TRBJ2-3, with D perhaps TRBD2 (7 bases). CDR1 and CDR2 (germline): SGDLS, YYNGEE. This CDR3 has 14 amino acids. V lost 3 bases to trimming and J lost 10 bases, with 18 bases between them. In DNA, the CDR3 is TGTGCCAGCAGCGCGTCCTCTCGGGGGGCCGCGCAGTATTTT. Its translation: CASSASSRGAAQYF.

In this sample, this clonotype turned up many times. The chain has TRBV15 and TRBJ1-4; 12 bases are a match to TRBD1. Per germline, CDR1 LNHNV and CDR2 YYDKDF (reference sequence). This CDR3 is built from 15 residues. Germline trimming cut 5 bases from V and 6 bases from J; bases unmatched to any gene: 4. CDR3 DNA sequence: TGTGCCACCAGCGGGACAGGGGGCTTGGATGAAAAACTGTTTTTT. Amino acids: CATSGTGGLDEKLFF. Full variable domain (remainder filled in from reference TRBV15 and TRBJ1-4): DAMVIQNPRYQVTQFGKPVTLSCSQTLNHNVMYWYQQKSSQAPKLLFHYYDKDFNNEADTPDNFQSRRPNTSFCFLDIRSPGLGDTAMYLCATSGTGGLDEKLFFGSGTQLSVL.

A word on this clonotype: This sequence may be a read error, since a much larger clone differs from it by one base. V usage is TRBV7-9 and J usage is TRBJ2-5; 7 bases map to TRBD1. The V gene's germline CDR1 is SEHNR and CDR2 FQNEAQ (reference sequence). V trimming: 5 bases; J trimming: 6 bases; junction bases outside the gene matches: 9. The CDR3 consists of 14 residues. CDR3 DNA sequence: TGTGCCAGCAGCCTCTCGGGACAGCAACAGACCCAGTACTTC. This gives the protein CASSLSGQQQTQYF.

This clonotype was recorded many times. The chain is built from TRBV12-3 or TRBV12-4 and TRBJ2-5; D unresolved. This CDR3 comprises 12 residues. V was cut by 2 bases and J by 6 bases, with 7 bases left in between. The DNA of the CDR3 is TGTGCCAGCAGTTTATACGTGCAGACCCAGTACTTC. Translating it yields CASSLYVQTQYF.

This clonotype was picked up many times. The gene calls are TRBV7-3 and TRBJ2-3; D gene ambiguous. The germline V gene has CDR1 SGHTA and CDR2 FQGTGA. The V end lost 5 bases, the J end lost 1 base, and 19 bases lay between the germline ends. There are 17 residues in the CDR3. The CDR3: CASSTNPRTTGTDTQYF. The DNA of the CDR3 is TGTGCCAGCAGCACCAACCCTCGGACCACGGGCACAGATACGCAGTATTTT.

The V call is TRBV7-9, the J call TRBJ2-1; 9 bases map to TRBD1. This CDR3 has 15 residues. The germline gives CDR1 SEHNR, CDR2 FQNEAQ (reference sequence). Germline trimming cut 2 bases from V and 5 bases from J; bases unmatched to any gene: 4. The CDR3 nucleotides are TGTGCCAGCAGCTTACCGGGACAGGGAGACAATGAGCAGTTCTTC. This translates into CASSLPGQGDNEQFF.

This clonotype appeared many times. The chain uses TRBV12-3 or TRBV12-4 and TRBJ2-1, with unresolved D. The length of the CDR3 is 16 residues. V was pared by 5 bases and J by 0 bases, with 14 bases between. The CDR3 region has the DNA TGTGCCAGCAGTCCTTCCCGCAGCAGCTCCTACAATGAGCAGTTCTTC. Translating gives CASSPSRSSSYNEQFF.